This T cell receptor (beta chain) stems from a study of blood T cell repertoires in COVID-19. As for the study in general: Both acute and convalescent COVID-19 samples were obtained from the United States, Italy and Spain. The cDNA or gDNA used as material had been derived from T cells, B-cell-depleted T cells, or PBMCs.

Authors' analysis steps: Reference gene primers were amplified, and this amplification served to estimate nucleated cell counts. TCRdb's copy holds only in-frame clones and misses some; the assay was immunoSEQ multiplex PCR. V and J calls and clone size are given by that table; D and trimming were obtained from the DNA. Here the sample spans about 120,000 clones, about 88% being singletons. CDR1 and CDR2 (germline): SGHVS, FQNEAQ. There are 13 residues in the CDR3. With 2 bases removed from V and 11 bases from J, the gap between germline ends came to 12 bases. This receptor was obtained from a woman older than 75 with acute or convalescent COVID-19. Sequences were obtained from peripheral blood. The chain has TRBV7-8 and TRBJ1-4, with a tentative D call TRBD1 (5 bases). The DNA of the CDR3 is TGTGCCAGCAGCTTATTGCAGGGTGAGAAACTGTTTTTT. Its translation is CASSLLQGEKLFF.